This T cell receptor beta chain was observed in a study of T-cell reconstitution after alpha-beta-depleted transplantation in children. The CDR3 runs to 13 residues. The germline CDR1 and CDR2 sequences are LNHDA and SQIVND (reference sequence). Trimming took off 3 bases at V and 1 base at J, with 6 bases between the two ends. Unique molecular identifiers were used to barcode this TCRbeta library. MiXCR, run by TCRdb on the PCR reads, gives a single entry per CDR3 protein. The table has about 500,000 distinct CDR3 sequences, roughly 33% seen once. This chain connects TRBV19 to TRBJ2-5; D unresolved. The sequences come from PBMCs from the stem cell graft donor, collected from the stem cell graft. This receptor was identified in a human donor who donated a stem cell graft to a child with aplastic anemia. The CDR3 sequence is CASSMYSQETQYF. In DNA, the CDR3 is TGTGCCAGTAGTATGTACAGCCAAGAGACCCAGTACTTC.